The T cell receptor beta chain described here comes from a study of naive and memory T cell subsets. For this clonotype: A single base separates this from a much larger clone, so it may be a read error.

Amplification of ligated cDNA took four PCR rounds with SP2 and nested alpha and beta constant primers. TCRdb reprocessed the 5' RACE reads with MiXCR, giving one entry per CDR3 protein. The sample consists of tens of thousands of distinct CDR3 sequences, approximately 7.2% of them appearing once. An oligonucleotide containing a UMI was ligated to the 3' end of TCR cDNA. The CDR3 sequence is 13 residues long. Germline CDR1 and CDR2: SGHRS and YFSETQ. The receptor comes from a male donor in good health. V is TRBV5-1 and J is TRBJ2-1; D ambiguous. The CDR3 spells CASSFLGLNEQLF. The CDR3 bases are TGCGCCAGCAGCTTTCTGGGCCTCAATGAGCAGTTATTC.